The present T cell receptor beta chain was sequenced within a study of CD8 T cells in seronegative destructive rheumatoid arthritis (dated by TCRdb to the early 2020s). At the level of the whole study: Most of the eight CND-RA patients were receiving biological drugs at sampling. Peripheral CD8+ TCRbeta repertoires of CCP-negative destructive rheumatoid arthritis (CND-RA) patients were compared with newly diagnosed seropositive RA, seronegative RA and healthy controls. The seropositive RA, seronegative RA and healthy control comparison cohorts were taken from a previously published TCRbeta dataset and were not newly sequenced. Beyond this particular receptor, the publication reports: A distinct set of enriched public clonotypes appeared to be present in CND-RA patients, and the authors interpreted this finding as support for a separate disease subset. The small size of the CND-RA cohort was noted as a limitation of the study. Across the 110,000 or so clonotypes tested, no public clonotype enrichment survived Benjamini-Hochberg correction. After adjustment for age, less diverse and more clonal CD8+ TCRbeta repertoires appeared to be present in CND-RA patients than in other RA subtypes. Because diagnostic samples were lacking, the TCR repertoire differences may partly reflect years of poor disease control rather than having been present at onset. Compared with controls and other RA subtypes, CND-RA repertoires contained more CMV-reactive and fewer influenza A-reactive CD8+ TCRbeta sequences.

Turning to this clone: Its specific antigen is unknown. Qualities for individual bases were not recorded, and no much larger clone is one base off.

From V the trimming removes 0 bases and from J it removes 7 bases, while the gene matches leave 6 bases of the junction unaccounted for. In the germline V gene, CDR1 corresponds to LGHNA and CDR2 to YNFKEQ. Inclusive of the bounding cysteine and phenylalanine, the CDR3 is 16 residues long. Just the 48-base CDR3 DNA is kept, in frame starting at base 1. Following the manufacturer's instructions, genomic DNA from CD8+ cells served as the input for TCRbeta sequencing. A genomics technology centre in Finland performed the TCRbeta sequencing with the immunoSEQ assay. Under the source paper's analysis protocol: Clonotype tables generated by the immunoSEQ preprocessing pipeline were converted into VDJtools format, and non-productive clonotypes were filtered out. Samples below 10,000 reads were excluded and the rest subsampled to 10,000 reads; most of the eight CND-RA samples passed. Shannon-Wiener, Simpson and clonality indices were calculated with the VDJtools CalcDiversityStats function on data subsampled to 10,000 reads. Non-singleton TCRbeta clonotypes were hard-matched, with no mismatches allowed, against VDJdb to infer antigen specificity. Clusters with potentially shared antigen targets were formed by grouping CDR3 sequences that differed by one amino acid (Hamming distance 1). After each group was resampled to six samples, one-sided Fisher's exact tests checked public clonotypes for group enrichment, with the whole procedure repeated ten times. TCRdb limited this immuneACCESS table to in-frame rearrangements with V and J called. A share of clones is missing; checked studies link under half to unresolved V genes, and the rest is unexplained. From that table come the V and J calls and clone size; the DNA was used to work out D and trimming. Recorded for this sample are some 13,000 clones; less than 90% of them occurred a single time. The ten largest make up 27% of the sample.

CND-RA patients tested negative on the clinical CCP2 antibody test, and even with active therapy their joint destruction kept progressing. Every CND-RA patient showed typical joint destruction in the wrists and ankles and had failed conventional anti-rheumatic therapy. Instead of being sampled at diagnosis, CND-RA patients were sampled after long disease histories, which in several cases spanned decades. Roughly 53 millilitres of EDTA-anticoagulated peripheral blood were collected from each patient. Ficoll-Paque PLUS density gradient separation was used to isolate peripheral blood mononuclear cells. Using AutoMACS magnetic bead positive selection, CD8+ cells were isolated from either fresh or cryopreserved PBMCs, and flow cytometry was used to check purity. Nucleospin Tissue or Tissue XS kits were used to extract genomic DNA, which was then quantified on a Qubit 2.0 fluorometer.

The TCR comes from a woman aged 30-55 years with seronegative destructive rheumatoid arthritis. The specimen sequenced was CD8+ T cells from blood. The V and J genes are TRBV4-2 and TRBJ2-1, and 10 junction bases match TRBD2. The CDR3 region reads CASSQDASGGANEQFF. The DNA is TGTGCCAGCAGCCAAGATGCGAGCGGGGGGGCGAATGAGCAGTTCTTC.